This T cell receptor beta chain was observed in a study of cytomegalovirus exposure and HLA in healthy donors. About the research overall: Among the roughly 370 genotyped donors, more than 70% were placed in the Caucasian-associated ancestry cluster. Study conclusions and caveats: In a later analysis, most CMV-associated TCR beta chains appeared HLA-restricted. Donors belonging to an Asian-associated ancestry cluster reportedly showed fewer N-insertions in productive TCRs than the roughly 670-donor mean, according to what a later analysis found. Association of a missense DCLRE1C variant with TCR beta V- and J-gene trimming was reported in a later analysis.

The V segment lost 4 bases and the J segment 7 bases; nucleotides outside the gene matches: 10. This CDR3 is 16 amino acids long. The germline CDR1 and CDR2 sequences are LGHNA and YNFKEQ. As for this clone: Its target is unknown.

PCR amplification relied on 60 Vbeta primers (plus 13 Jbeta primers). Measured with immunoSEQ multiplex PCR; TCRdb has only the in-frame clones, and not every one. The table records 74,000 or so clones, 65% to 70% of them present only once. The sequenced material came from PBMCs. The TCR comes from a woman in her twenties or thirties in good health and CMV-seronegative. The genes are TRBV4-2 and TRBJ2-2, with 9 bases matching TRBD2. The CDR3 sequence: CASSRLKRGVGGELFF. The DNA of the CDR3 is TGTGCCAGCAGCCGCCTTAAGCGGGGGGTGGGCGGGGAGCTGTTTTTT.